This T cell receptor (beta chain) was sequenced in a study of T cell responses to AZD1222 COVID-19 vaccine. For this clone: Its antigen is as yet unknown.

The CDR3 is 14 residues long. V was cut by 4 bases and J by 1 base, with 8 bases left in between. Germline lookup yields CDR1 SGHRS and CDR2 YFSETQ. Study results and caveats: Of the AZD1222 recipients, only five or six were seropositive at baseline. Dominant CD4 TCR responses targeted spike regions 160-218 and 743-854. Donors were largely white British and mainly female; clonal diversity was possibly underestimated. No day 14 peak samples; only post-peak repertoires were characterized.

The data were produced by immunoSEQ multiplex PCR, yet TCRdb's version contains in-frame clones alone and is incomplete. The sample contains 100,000 to 150,000 clones, just over 90% of which appear only once. Sample: peripheral blood, taken on day 0 of AZD1222 vaccination. The TCR sequence derives from an adult in good health. The chain joins TRBV5-1 to TRBJ2-2; D is unresolved. The CDR3: CASSPARNTGELFF. The CDR3 DNA is TGCGCCAGCAGCCCGGCCCGGAACACCGGGGAGCTGTTTTTT. Full variable domain (remainder filled in from reference TRBV5-1 and TRBJ2-2): KAGVTQTPRYLIKTRGQQVTLSCSPISGHRSVSWYQQTPGQGLQFLFEYFSETQRNKGNFPGRFSGRQFSNSRSEMNVSTLELGDSALYLCASSPARNTGELFFGEGSRLTVL.